This T cell receptor (beta chain) derives from a study of neoadjuvant nivolumab and ipilimumab in lung cancer. Profiled with immunoSEQ multiplex PCR; TCRdb holds only in-frame clones, not every one. This sample has about 18,000 clones, with roughly three quarters found just once. The length of the CDR3 is 14 residues. Germline V CDR1 and CDR2: MNHNY, SVGAGI (reference sequence). V was trimmed by 6 bases and J by 4 bases, leaving 13 bases between them. The J gene is TRBJ1-5, the V gene TRBV6-6, with D unclear. This receptor was obtained from an adult with non-small cell lung cancer. The material was tumor tissue, obtained after neoadjuvant nivolumab, alone or with ipilimumab, at or shortly before surgery. This CDR3 is CASSPAELNQPQHF. CDR3 coding DNA: TGTGCCAGCAGCCCCGCTGAGTTGAATCAGCCCCAGCATTTT.